This T cell receptor (beta chain) appears in the sequencing data of a study of cytomegalovirus exposure and HLA in healthy donors. Study details: About 79% of roughly 400 genotyped donors fell in the Caucasian-associated ancestry cluster.

With respect to this clone: Its cognate antigen is unknown.

Findings of the study overall: Investigators reported fewer than 200 TCR beta chains as tied to cytomegalovirus.

V lost 0 bases and J lost 4, with 17 bases in between. This CDR3 has 17 residues. Germline lookup yields CDR1 SGHNT and CDR2 YYREEE (reference sequence). Vbeta (60) and Jbeta (13) primers were used in the PCR. The method was immunoSEQ multiplex PCR; TCRdb's version includes in-frame clones alone and lacks a portion of them. The sample holds roughly 67,000 clones, roughly 75% seen once. The source of this sequence is a man between 60 and 75 years old in good health and CMV-seropositive. The rearrangement links TRBV5-4 to TRBJ2-1; a weak D match, TRBD2 (5 bases). Sequencing was done on a sample of PBMCs. CDR3 nucleotides: TGTGCCAGCAGCTTGGACTATCGGGCTAGCTTGTACAATGAGCAGTTCTTC. Encoded protein: CASSLDYRASLYNEQFF.